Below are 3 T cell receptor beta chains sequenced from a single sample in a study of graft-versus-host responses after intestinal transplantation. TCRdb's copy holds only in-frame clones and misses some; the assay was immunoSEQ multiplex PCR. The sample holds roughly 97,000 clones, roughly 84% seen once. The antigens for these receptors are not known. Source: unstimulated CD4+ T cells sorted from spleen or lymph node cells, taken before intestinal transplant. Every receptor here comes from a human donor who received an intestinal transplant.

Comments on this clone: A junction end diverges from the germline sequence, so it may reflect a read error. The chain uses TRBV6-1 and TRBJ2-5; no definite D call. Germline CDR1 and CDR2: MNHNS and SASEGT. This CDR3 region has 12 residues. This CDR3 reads CASRDPLMSSHF. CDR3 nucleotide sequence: TGTGCCAGCAGGGACCCCCTAATGAGCAGCCACTTC.

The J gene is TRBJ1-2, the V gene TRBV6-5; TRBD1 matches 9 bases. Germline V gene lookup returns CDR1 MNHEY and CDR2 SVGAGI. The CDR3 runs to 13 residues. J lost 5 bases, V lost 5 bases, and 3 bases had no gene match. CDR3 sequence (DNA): TGTGCCAGCAGTGGACAGGGGATGTATGGCTACACCTTC. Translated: CASSGQGMYGYTF.

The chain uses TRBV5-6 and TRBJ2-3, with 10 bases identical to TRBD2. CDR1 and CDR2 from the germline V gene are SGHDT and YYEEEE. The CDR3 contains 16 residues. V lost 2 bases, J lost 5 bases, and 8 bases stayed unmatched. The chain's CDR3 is CASSFRSGGAGDTQYF. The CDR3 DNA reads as TGTGCCAGCAGCTTCCGGAGCGGGGGGGCCGGAGATACGCAGTATTTT.